Below, 7 T cell receptor beta chains from the same sample are listed, as sequenced in a study of neurological immune-mediated disorders. Each CDR3 protein gets one entry after TCRdb re-called the 5' RACE reads with MiXCR. The sample lists about 120,000 distinct CDR3 sequences; roughly 3.2% were seen once. Sequencing was done on a sample of PBMCs. The source is a woman between 25 and 40 years old with multiple sclerosis.

Many counts were recorded for this clonotype. DNA for the CDR3: TGCGCCAGCAGCTCACAGCTAGAGACTGAAGCTTTCTTT. Translated: CASSSQLETEAFF. The chain recombines TRBV5-1 with TRBJ1-1; D gene unclear. The CDR3 sequence is 13 residues long. V shed 3 bases and J shed 5 bases, with 11 bases lying between them. Germline CDR1 SGHRS, CDR2 YFSETQ.

This clonotype was detected a few times. Since a much larger clone is just one base distant, this may be a read error. The rearrangement joins TRBV7-8 to TRBJ2-5; D possibly corresponds to TRBD1 (5 bases). Looked up from germline, CDR1 is SGHVS and CDR2 is FQNEAQ. CDR3 length: 11 amino acids. The CDR3 here is CTSREGETQYF. CDR3 DNA: TGTACCAGCAGGGAAGGAGAGACCCAGTACTTC.

This clonotype was observed at least ten times. The V call is TRBV20-1, the J call TRBJ1-2, with 11 bases that match TRBD1. V gave up 2 bases and J gave up 6 bases; unmatched junction bases: 2. The CDR3 contains 13 residues. CDR1 is DFQATT and CDR2 is SNEGSKA in the germline V gene (reference sequence). The CDR3 loop reads CSARRDRGNGYTF. CDR3 nucleotides: TGCAGTGCTAGACGGGACAGGGGGAATGGCTACACCTTC.

This clonotype was counted at least ten times. This chain connects TRBV20-1 to TRBJ2-3; a weak D match, TRBD2 (5 bases). CDR3 size: 13 residues. Per the germline V gene, CDR1 is DFQATT and CDR2 is SNEGSKA (reference sequence). V was clipped by 0 bases and J by 3 bases, with 7 bases between them. Here the CDR3 reads CSARDTGTDTQYF. CDR3 DNA sequence: TGCAGTGCTAGAGATACGGGGACAGATACGCAGTATTTT.

This clonotype was observed many times. The chain links TRBV5-1 to TRBJ1-5; maybe TRBD1 (6 bases). V shed 4 bases and J shed 4 bases, with 15 bases lying between them. The CDR3 spans 15 residues. Germline V lookup: CDR1 SGHRS, CDR2 YFSETQ. CDR3 sequence: CASSREGGSNQPQHF. In nucleotides, the CDR3 is TGCGCCAGCAGCCGAGAGGGGGGATCTAATCAGCCCCAGCATTTT.

This clonotype has at least ten counts. The chain joins TRBV20-1 to TRBJ2-3, with D perhaps matching TRBD2 (6 bases). Germline V CDR1 and CDR2: DFQATT, SNEGSKA (reference sequence). There are 13 residues in the CDR3. V was shortened by 2 bases and J by 1 base, with 7 bases between the two germline ends. CDR3: CSARPSGTDTQYF. CDR3 bases: TGCAGTGCTAGACCTAGCGGCACAGATACGCAGTATTTT.

In its sample, this clonotype was seen many times. This rearrangement joins TRBV6-5 to TRBJ2-3, with D unresolved. This CDR3 has 14 residues. Germline CDR1 reads MNHEY; CDR2 reads SVGAGI. Between the trimmed V and J ends, which lost 2 bases and 0 bases, there was a span of 6 bases. The CDR3 spells CASSYQASTDTQYF. The CDR3 region has the DNA TGTGCCAGCAGTTACCAGGCCAGCACAGATACGCAGTATTTT.